This T cell receptor beta chain is from a study of T cell repertoires in cytomegalovirus infection. Study-wide background: Epitope selection comprised recently identified HLA-C-restricted CMV epitopes and well-studied HLA-B-restricted CMV epitopes. A matching HLA type, together with CMV infection, was signaled by public TCR beta signatures. Points from the study as a whole: Individuals carrying CMV plus the relevant HLA were identified by cumulative frequency of public TCR beta families. There were HLA-C-restricted CMV-specific TCR beta clonotypes dominating the ex vivo response.

Trimming pared 5 bases from V and 7 bases from J, leaving 21 bases between. In germline, CDR1 is MNHNY, CDR2 SVGAGI (reference sequence). The CDR3 totals 16 residues. TCRdb re-derived calls from the reads in MiXCR, one entry per CDR3 protein. The repertoire holds about 400,000 distinct CDR3 sequences, with roughly 36% as singletons. Worth noting for this clonotype: Its specificity is unknown.

The receptor's source is a human donor in good health (CMV status not recorded). Some clones in this sample may be carry-over from other donors' samples. This sequence joins TRBV6-6 and TRBJ1-5; weak D call: TRBD1 (5 bases). The starting material was cultured PBMCs, obtained from culture after CMV antigen stimulation. CDR3 loop: CASSPLGREGWQPQHF. The CDR3 DNA follows: TGTGCCAGCAGTCCGCTGGGCCGGGAGGGGTGGCAGCCCCAGCATTTT.